The 27 T cell receptor beta chains below were found in one sample sequenced in a study of cytomegalovirus exposure and HLA in healthy donors. PCR employed 60 Vbeta and 13 Jbeta primers. Measured with immunoSEQ multiplex PCR; TCRdb has only the in-frame clones, and not every one. The sample consists of under 200,000 clones, roughly 70% of them appearing once. Sequenced input: PBMCs. These receptors were collected from a girl between 5 and 17 years old in good health and CMV-seronegative.

The V gene is TRBV5-1, the J gene TRBJ2-7, with 9 bases that match TRBD1. Germline V gene sequence: CDR1 SGHRS, CDR2 YFSETQ. V gave up 4 bases and J gave up 2 bases; unmatched junction bases: 7. The CDR3 length is 15 residues. The CDR3 here is CASSPGTGLTYEQYF. The CDR3 DNA reads TGCGCCAGCAGCCCGGGGACAGGGCTCACCTACGAGCAGTACTTC.

The chain has TRBV5-1 and TRBJ1-1, with no clear D. The germline gives CDR1 SGHRS, CDR2 YFSETQ. V shed 1 base and J shed 0 bases, with 7 bases lying between them. The CDR3 has 14 amino acids. The DNA of the CDR3 is TGCGCCAGCAGCTTGTTATATATGAACACTGAAGCTTTCTTT. Its protein is CASSLLYMNTEAFF.

J is TRBJ2-7 and V is TRBV25-1, with D tentatively TRBD1 (5 bases). CDR1 is MGHDK and CDR2 is SYGVNS in the germline V gene. Trimming left V 11 bases short and J 5 bases short, with 19 bases between. The CDR3 runs 13 residues. The CDR3 DNA reads as TGTGCCTGCCCGGGTCCTGTCAGGGACGAGCAGTACTTC. Protein product: CACPGPVRDEQYF.

CDR3 sequence (DNA): TGCGCCAGCAGCTTGGGGGCCGGGACTTCCTACGAGCAGTACTTC. Encoded protein: CASSLGAGTSYEQYF. V usage is TRBV5-1 and J usage is TRBJ2-7; a possible D gene is TRBD2 (6 bases). The CDR3 consists of 15 residues. Germline CDR1 is SGHRS and CDR2 is YFSETQ. V was shortened by 0 bases and J by 1 base, with 11 bases between the two germline ends.

The chain joins TRBV25-1 to TRBJ1-4, with 9 nucleotides matching TRBD1. Germline V CDR1 and CDR2: MGHDK, SYGVNS. J was trimmed by 5 bases and V by 4 bases; bases with no gene match: 2. The CDR3 totals 14 residues. The DNA of the CDR3 is TGTGCCAGCAGTGCAGGGACAGGGAATGAAAAACTGTTTTTT. Protein: CASSAGTGNEKLFF.

Details on this clone: At one end the junction does not follow the germline gene, possibly because of a read error. This chain links TRBV7-7 with TRBJ2-2; TRBD2 matches 11 bases. This CDR3 comprises 16 residues. Germline-derived CDR1 and CDR2 are SSHAT and FNYEAQ (reference sequence). CDR3 protein: CASSSTSGEFTGELFF. CDR3 nucleotide sequence: TGTGCTAGCAGCTCGACTAGCGGGGAGTTCACCGGGGAGCTGTTTTTT.

The J gene is TRBJ1-2, the V gene TRBV13; 9 bases line up with TRBD1. After removal of 6 bases from V and 4 bases from J, the junction contained 6 bases not matched to a gene. Germline CDR1 PRHDT, CDR2 FYEKMQ (reference sequence). The CDR3 covers 14 residues. CDR3 loop: CASRGTGLGYGYTF. As DNA, the CDR3 is TGTGCCAGCAGAGGGACAGGGCTCGGCTATGGCTACACCTTC.

The J gene is TRBJ1-1, the V gene TRBV4-1, with D possibly matching TRBD1 (6 bases). The CDR3 covers 13 residues. V was pared by 3 bases and J by 11 bases, with 16 bases between. Germline loops: CDR1 MGHRA, CDR2 YSYEKL. The CDR3 coding sequence is TGCGCCAGCAGCCAGGGGACAATACGAAGGGCTTTCTTT. Its protein product is CASSQGTIRRAFF.

The chain recombines TRBV6-1 with TRBJ2-7; 8 bases are shared with TRBD2. This CDR3 is 16 amino acids long. The V gene end was trimmed by 0 bases and the J gene end by 2 bases; junction bases not matched to a gene: 6. Per the germline V gene, CDR1 is MNHNS and CDR2 is SASEGT. The DNA of the CDR3 is TGTGCCAGCAGTGAAGCGCGAAGCGGGGGCCCCTACGAGCAGTACTTC. The encoded protein is CASSEARSGGPYEQYF.

The table lists this clone with a count of one. The rearrangement links TRBV2 to TRBJ1-4; D possibly corresponds to TRBD1 (5 bases). The germline V and J ends were trimmed by 4 bases and 6 bases, with 12 bases remaining between them. Germline-derived CDR1 and CDR2 are SNHLY and FYNNEI. This CDR3 region has 14 residues. This chain's CDR3 is CASSVQGSYEKLFF. CDR3 nucleotides: TGTGCCAGCAGTGTGCAGGGCAGCTATGAAAAACTGTTTTTT.

V gene TRBV5-1 combines with J gene TRBJ2-3; 7 nucleotides line up with TRBD1. CDR1 is SGHRS and CDR2 is YFSETQ in the germline V gene. The CDR3 is made up of 15 amino acids. V dropped 8 bases and J dropped 5; count of bases not matched to a gene: 14. CDR3 residues: CASSRGQELRDTQYF. In nucleotides, the CDR3 is TGCGCCAGTTCCCGCGGACAGGAATTAAGAGATACGCAGTATTTT. Full variable domain (remainder filled in from reference TRBV5-1 and TRBJ2-3): KAGVTQTPRYLIKTRGQQVTLSCSPISGHRSVSWYQQTPGQGLQFLFEYFSETQRNKGNFPGRFSGRQFSNSRSEMNVSTLELGDSALYLCASSRGQELRDTQYFGPGTRLTVL.

V and J are TRBV6-1 and TRBJ1-1; 7 bases agree with TRBD1. The CDR3 length is 13 residues. Germline CDR1 MNHNS, CDR2 SASEGT. The V gene end was trimmed by 5 bases and the J gene end by 4 bases; junction bases not matched to a gene: 4. CDR3 DNA sequence: TGTGCCAGCAGTCTACGGGACAGCACTGAAGCTTTCTTT. This gives the protein CASSLRDSTEAFF.

Only a few counts were recorded for this clone. The genes are TRBV19 and TRBJ2-5; no clear D. This CDR3 region has 11 residues. Germline V lookup: CDR1 LNHDA, CDR2 SQIVND (reference sequence). V was shortened by 9 bases and J by 5 bases, with 10 bases between the two germline ends. The DNA for the CDR3 is TGTGCCAGCCCTAGGTGGGAGACCCAGTACTTC. Protein: CASPRWETQYF. The full variable domain, rest sourced from reference TRBV19 and TRBJ2-5, is DGGITQSPKYLFRKEGQNVTLSCEQNLNHDAMYWYRQDPGQGLRLIYYSQIVNDFQKGDIAEGYSVSREKKESFPLTVTSAQKNPTAFYLCASPRWETQYFGPGTRLLVL.

The V gene is TRBV27, the J gene TRBJ1-1; TRBD1 aligns across 9 bases. The CDR3 spans 12 residues. Germline trimming cut 6 bases from V and 6 bases from J; bases unmatched to any gene: 2. Germline-derived CDR1 and CDR2 are MNHEY and SMNVEV (reference sequence). The CDR3 nucleotides are TGTGCCAGCAGACAGGGGGCGGCTGAAGCTTTCTTT. Protein sequence: CASRQGAAEAFF.

In the case of this clone: Other nucleotide sequences in the sample specify the same CDR3. The gene calls are TRBV14 and TRBJ1-2, with 7 positions matching TRBD1. The CDR3 sequence is 13 residues long. Germline values: CDR1 SGHDN, CDR2 FVKESK. J was trimmed by 4 bases and V by 3 bases; bases with no gene match: 2. CDR3 sequence (DNA): TGTGCCAGCAGCCAGGGACAGTCCTATGGCTACACCTTC. This encodes CASSQGQSYGYTF.

The chain links TRBV9 to TRBJ2-5; 9 bases fit TRBD2. The CDR3 runs 18 residues. V trimming: 0 bases; J trimming: 0 bases; junction bases outside the gene matches: 9. CDR1 and CDR2 (germline): SGDLS, YYNGEE. The CDR3 sequence is CASSVEGGTSHYQETQYF. CDR3 bases: TGTGCCAGCAGCGTAGAGGGGGGGACTAGCCATTACCAAGAGACCCAGTACTTC.

V is TRBV7-3 and J is TRBJ1-2, with a weak D call TRBD1 (5 bases). The CDR3 is 14 residues long. Between the trimmed V and J ends, which lost 5 bases and 2 bases, there was a span of 12 bases. CDR1 is SGHTA, CDR2 FQGTGA, per germline. The CDR3 reads CASSPSGGNYGYTF. The CDR3 DNA reads TGTGCCAGCAGCCCAAGTGGGGGGAACTATGGCTACACCTTC. The full variable domain, its missing parts supplied by reference TRBV7-3 and TRBJ1-2, is GAGVSQTPSNKVTEKGKYVELRCDPISGHTALYWYRQSLGQGPEFLIYFQGTGAADDSGLPNDRFFAVRPEGSVSTLKIQRTERGDSAVYLCASSPSGGNYGYTFGSGTRLTVV.

This clone was seen only a few times. The chain carries TRBV6-6 and TRBJ1-1, with D perhaps matching TRBD1 (5 bases). The germline V gene has CDR1 MNHNY and CDR2 SVGAGI (reference sequence). The CDR3 has 14 residues. V dropped 1 base and J dropped 0 bases, with 6 bases sitting between them. CDR3 residues: CASSYLDMNTEAFF. CDR3 sequence (DNA): TGTGCCAGCAGTTACTTGGACATGAACACTGAAGCTTTCTTT.

V gene TRBV27 combines with J gene TRBJ2-3, with a possible D match to TRBD1 (5 bases). This CDR3 spans 17 amino acids. V was trimmed by 5 bases and J by 5 bases, leaving 23 bases between them. Germline-derived CDR1 and CDR2 are MNHEY and SMNVEV (reference sequence). The CDR3 nucleotides read TGTGCCAGCAGTACCGCCCGCTGGACAAAAGGTCGAGATACGCAGTATTTT. Protein sequence: CASSTARWTKGRDTQYF.

The J gene is TRBJ2-3, the V gene TRBV6-1; TRBD2 matches at 10 bases. Germline V CDR1 and CDR2: MNHNS, SASEGT. The V segment lost 2 bases and the J segment 5 bases; nucleotides outside the gene matches: 13. The CDR3 is 18 residues long. The CDR3 nucleotides are TGTGCCAGCAGTGAAAGGGGGAGTTGGAGCGGGGGGGAAGATACGCAGTATTTT. It translates to CASSERGSWSGGEDTQYF.

The CDR3 coding sequence is TGTGCCAGCAGCTATGGGCAGGGTCCAAATGGCTACACCTTC. Translation: CASSYGQGPNGYTF. The rearrangement links TRBV6-5 to TRBJ1-2; possible D gene TRBD1, 5 bases. Per the germline V gene, CDR1 is MNHEY and CDR2 is SVGAGI. The CDR3 runs to 14 residues. V dropped 6 bases and J dropped 6 bases, with 17 bases sitting between them.

This clone has ten or more counts. The V and J genes are TRBV2 and TRBJ2-1; maybe TRBD2 (7 bases). The CDR3 runs 16 residues. V lost 0 bases, J lost 3 bases, and 12 bases lay in between. Germline V gives CDR1 SNHLY, CDR2 FYNNEI. The CDR3 region has the DNA TGTGCCAGCAGTGAAGCCGGGCGGGGGCTCTACAATGAGCAGTTCTTC. This codes for CASSEAGRGLYNEQFF.

The chain links TRBV9 to TRBJ2-7; D remains ambiguous. Germline loops: CDR1 SGDLS, CDR2 YYNGEE. Trimming stripped 3 bases from V and 2 bases from J, with 18 bases between. The CDR3 spans 16 residues. The CDR3 nucleotides are TGTGCCAGCAGCGAGTCCGGTCAGGAATCCCCCTACGAGCAGTACTTC. This gives the protein CASSESGQESPYEQYF.

V gene TRBV7-6 combines with J gene TRBJ2-7, with D possibly matching TRBD1 (5 bases). The germline V gene has CDR1 SGHVS and CDR2 FNYEAQ. This CDR3 has 14 residues. The V end lost 4 bases, the J end lost 2 bases, and 12 bases lay between the germline ends. The CDR3 region is CASSSPTATYEQYF. The CDR3 DNA reads TGTGCCAGCAGCTCCCCGACAGCCACCTACGAGCAGTACTTC.

This clone was seen a handful of times. The chain links TRBV6-1 to TRBJ1-1, with D perhaps TRBD1 (6 bases). Germline CDR1 is MNHNS and CDR2 is SASEGT. The CDR3 contains 10 residues. V lost 6 bases and J lost 7, with 6 bases in between. CDR3 amino acids: CASRDSEAFF. The CDR3 DNA reads TGTGCCAGCAGGGACAGTGAAGCTTTCTTT.

Here the CDR3 DNA reads TGCGCCAGCAGCTTGGCTTCGGGACAGGCTCGTAGCAATCAGCCCCAGCATTTT. This encodes CASSLASGQARSNQPQHF. The V call is TRBV5-1, the J call TRBJ1-5, with 8 bases aligning to TRBD1. The CDR3 has 18 amino acids. Trimming cost V 0 bases and J 0 bases; bases outside gene matches: 8. Germline V gene data show CDR1 as SGHRS and CDR2 as YFSETQ.

J is TRBJ2-6 and V is TRBV5-4; D not resolved. The CDR3 is 18 residues long. V was trimmed by 0 bases and J by 2 bases, leaving 15 bases between them. Germline CDR1 is SGHNT and CDR2 is YYREEE (reference sequence). CDR3 coding DNA: TGTGCCAGCAGCTTGGAATCCCGGGTCCGAGCTGGGGCCAACGTCCTGACTTTC. Encoded protein: CASSLESRVRAGANVLTF.